This T cell receptor beta chain stems from a study of T cells expressing NK-cell markers. Across the whole study: Researchers got TCR beta repertoires out of sorted CD3+CD56+NKG2C+, CD3+CD56+NKG2C- and CD3+CD56-NKG2C+ T cells. Seven of the eight sequenced donors were classified as HCMV-seropositive, and one was classified as seronegative. Study results and limitations: Dominance of the CD3+CD56-NKG2C+ fraction by these clonotypes also held in several donors.

What made the TCR beta cDNA was 5'RACE template switching with UMIs. TCRdb reworked the 5' RACE reads into one entry per CDR3 protein, no DNA. The sample spans approximately 460,000 distinct CDR3 sequences; the ten largest clones claim 7.3%. The length of the CDR3 is 17 residues. In germline, CDR1 is PRHDT, CDR2 FYEKMQ (reference sequence). As to this clonotype: Its antigen is not identified.

This TCR was recovered from a woman between 18 and 70 years old in good health. The V gene is TRBV13, the J gene TRBJ2-1; TCRdb selects TRBD2, and the lack of DNA leaves this call unchecked. Sequenced sample: blood T cells: a sorted CD56 or NKG2C T cell subset, CD4+ or CD8+ T cells, or bulk PBMC T cells (not recorded which). CDR3 sequence: CASSFTSGSMIYNEQFF.